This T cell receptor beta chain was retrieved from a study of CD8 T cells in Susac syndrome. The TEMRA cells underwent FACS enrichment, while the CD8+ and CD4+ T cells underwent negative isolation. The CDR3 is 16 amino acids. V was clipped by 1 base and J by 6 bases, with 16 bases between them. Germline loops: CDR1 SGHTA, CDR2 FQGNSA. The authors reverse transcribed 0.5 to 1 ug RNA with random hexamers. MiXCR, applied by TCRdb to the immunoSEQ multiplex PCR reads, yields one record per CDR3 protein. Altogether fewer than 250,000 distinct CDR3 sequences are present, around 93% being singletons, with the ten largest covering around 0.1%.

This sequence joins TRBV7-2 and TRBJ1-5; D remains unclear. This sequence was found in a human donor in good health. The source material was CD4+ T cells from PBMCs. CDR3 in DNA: TGTGCCAGCAGCTTAGTAACAGCCATCGCGGGTCAGCCCCAGCATTTT. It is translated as CASSLVTAIAGQPQHF.